The present TCR beta chain was sequenced within a study of blood T cell repertoires in COVID-19. TCRdb keeps only in-frame clones here, not all; method: immunoSEQ multiplex PCR. Of 100,000 to 150,000 clones listed, more than 85% are singletons. V gave up 8 bases and J gave up 0 bases; unmatched junction bases: 4. The CDR3 runs 13 residues. Germline lookup yields CDR1 MNHEY and CDR2 SMNVEV (reference sequence). Sequenced input: peripheral blood. The receptor's source is a man in his fifties with COVID-19, enrolled during active disease. This chain links TRBV27 with TRBJ2-7, with TRBD1 identical over 7 bases. CDR3 region: CASWDSNSYEQYF. CDR3 nucleotides: TGTGCCAGCTGGGACAGCAACTCCTACGAGCAGTACTTC.